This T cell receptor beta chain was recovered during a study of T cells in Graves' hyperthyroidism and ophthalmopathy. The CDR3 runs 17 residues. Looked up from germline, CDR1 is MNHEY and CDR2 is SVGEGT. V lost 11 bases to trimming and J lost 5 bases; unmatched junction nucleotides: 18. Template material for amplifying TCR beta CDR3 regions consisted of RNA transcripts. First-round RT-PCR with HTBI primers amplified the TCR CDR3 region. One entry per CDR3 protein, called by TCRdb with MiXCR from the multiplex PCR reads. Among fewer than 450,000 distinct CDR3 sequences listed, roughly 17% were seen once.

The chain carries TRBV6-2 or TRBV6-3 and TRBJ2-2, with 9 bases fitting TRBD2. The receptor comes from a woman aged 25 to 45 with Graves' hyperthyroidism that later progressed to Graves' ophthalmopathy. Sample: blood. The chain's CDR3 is CAATGLAGTRGTGELFF. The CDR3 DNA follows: TGTGCCGCGACGGGGCTAGCGGGGACCCGCGGTACCGGGGAGCTGTTTTTT.